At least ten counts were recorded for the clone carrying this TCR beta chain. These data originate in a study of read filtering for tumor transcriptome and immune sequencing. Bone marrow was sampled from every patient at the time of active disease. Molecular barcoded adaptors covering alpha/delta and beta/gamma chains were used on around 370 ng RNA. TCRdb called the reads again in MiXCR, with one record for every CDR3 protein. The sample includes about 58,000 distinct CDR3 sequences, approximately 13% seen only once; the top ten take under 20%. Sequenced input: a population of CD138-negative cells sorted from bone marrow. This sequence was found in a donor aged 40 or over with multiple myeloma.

CDR3 sequence reads: CASSSIRTKQVWEQYF. The DNA of the CDR3 is TGTGCCAGCAGTTCAATAAGGACCAAACAGGTCTGGGAGCAGTACTTC. The rearrangement joins TRBV28 to TRBJ2-7; perhaps TRBD1 as D (5 bases). The CDR3 runs to 16 residues. Trimming pared 4 bases from V and 7 bases from J, leaving 23 bases between. Germline assignment: CDR1 MDHEN and CDR2 SYDVKM.